One sample yielded the 29 T cell receptor beta chains listed below, sequenced in a study of blood T cell repertoires in COVID-19. Generated by immunoSEQ multiplex PCR, the TCRdb table keeps only in-frame clones and is missing some. The table lists roughly 360,000 clones, around 87% of them singletons, with 1% to 1.5% in the top ten. Sample: PBMCs or T cells enriched from blood (not recorded which). Receptors were obtained from a man aged 25 to 40 who had recovered from COVID-19.

The chain recombines TRBV6-6 with TRBJ2-1, with 9 bases matching TRBD1. The CDR3 sequence is 15 residues long. Looked up from germline, CDR1 is MNHNY and CDR2 is SVGAGI (reference sequence). Trimming took 4 bases from V and 5 from J; bases not matched to a gene: 6. The CDR3 DNA sequence: TGTGCCAGCAGTTTGTGGACAGGGGCGGACAATGAGCAGTTCTTC. It encodes CASSLWTGADNEQFF.

V usage is TRBV10-3 and J usage is TRBJ1-1; D call uncertain. V was pared by 11 bases and J by 1 base, with 8 bases between. Germline CDR1 reads ENHRY; CDR2 reads SYGVKD. The CDR3 has 11 residues. Here the CDR3 reads CAAHGNTEAFF. The CDR3 bases are TGTGCCGCCCACGGGAACACTGAAGCTTTCTTT.

The rearrangement uses TRBV9 and TRBJ1-1, with 8 bases lining up with TRBD1. CDR1 SGDLS and CDR2 YYNGEE come from the germline V gene. This CDR3 has 13 residues. The trim removed 7 bases at V and 7 bases at J, leaving 9 bases unmatched. Here the CDR3 reads CASGAGGAGEAFF. CDR3 nucleotides: TGTGCCAGCGGGGCAGGGGGCGCAGGTGAAGCTTTCTTT.

The CDR3: CASSRGGSQPQHF. CDR3 in DNA: TGTGCCAGCAGCCGAGGGGGCTCTCAGCCCCAGCATTTT. The chain is built from TRBV6-5 and TRBJ1-5, with 7 bases fitting TRBD1. V was clipped by 6 bases and J by 6 bases; unmatched bases: 5. From germline, CDR1 is MNHEY and CDR2 SVGAGI. The CDR3 is made up of 13 amino acids.

The table lists this clone with a count of one. The V and J genes are TRBV9 and TRBJ2-1; TRBD2 matches at 12 bases. After removal of 4 bases from V and 3 bases from J, the junction contained 2 bases not matched to a gene. The CDR3 has 15 residues. Per germline, CDR1 SGDLS and CDR2 YYNGEE. Here the CDR3 reads CASSTGLAGYNEQFF. CDR3 sequence (DNA): TGTGCCAGCAGCACGGGACTAGCGGGCTACAATGAGCAGTTCTTC.

V and J are TRBV19 and TRBJ1-1, with D perhaps matching TRBD1 (6 bases). The V gene's germline CDR1 is LNHDA and CDR2 SQIVND (reference sequence). V dropped 4 bases and J dropped 5 bases, with 11 bases sitting between them. The CDR3 is 13 amino acids. The CDR3 DNA follows: TGTGCCAGTAGTAGAAACAGGGAAACTGAAGCTTTCTTT. Its translation is CASSRNRETEAFF.

The CDR3 is CAWSVDRTSSGNTIYF. In DNA, the CDR3 is TGTGCCTGGAGTGTAGACCGGACAAGCTCTGGAAACACCATATATTTT. The chain employs TRBV30 and TRBJ1-3; D perhaps matches TRBD1 (5 bases). The CDR3 spans 16 residues. V lost 0 bases, J lost 0 bases, and 12 bases lay in between. Germline values: CDR1 GTSNPN, CDR2 SVGIG (reference sequence).

The CDR3 nucleotides read TGTGCCAGCAGTGAGAGGGGCCTCGAGACTAGCTCCTATAATTCACCCCTCCACTTT. Residues: CASSERGLETSSYNSPLHF. The V call is TRBV6-1, the J call TRBJ1-6; possible D gene TRBD1, 5 bases. CDR1 and CDR2 (germline): MNHNS, SASEGT. The CDR3 runs to 19 residues. Trimming took off 3 bases at V and 0 bases at J, with 18 bases between the two ends.

The V call is TRBV6-5, the J call TRBJ1-2; 10 nucleotides line up with TRBD1. Germline CDR1 reads MNHEY; CDR2 reads SVGAGI. J gave up 8 bases and V 7 bases, and 4 bases lay outside the gene matches. This CDR3 is 12 amino acids long. The CDR3 sequence: CASTGQGEGYTF. Here the CDR3 DNA reads TGTGCCAGCACCGGACAGGGGGAAGGCTACACCTTC.

CDR3 residues: CAIGQGFADTQYF. For the CDR3, the DNA is TGTGCCATCGGACAGGGGTTCGCAGATACGCAGTATTTT. The rearrangement links TRBV10-3 to TRBJ2-3; TRBD1 agrees at 9 bases. Trimming at V came to 8 bases and at J to 4 bases, leaving 4 bases not matched to a gene. The germline V gene encodes CDR1 ENHRY and CDR2 SYGVKD. The CDR3 spans 13 residues.

This sequence joins TRBV10-3 and TRBJ1-1; 7 nucleotides align to TRBD1. This CDR3 has 16 residues. Germline assignment: CDR1 ENHRY and CDR2 SYGVKD. The CDR3 DNA reads TGTGCAACACGTGAGAGTCTACAGGGGCCTGGGGCTGAAGCTTTCTTT. It translates to CATRESLQGPGAEAFF.

The V and J genes are TRBV5-6 and TRBJ2-2; 9 bases align to TRBD1. V shed 4 bases, J shed 5 bases, and the junction held 9 bases outside the gene matches. CDR1 SGHDT and CDR2 YYEEEE come from the germline V gene. The CDR3 contains 16 residues. The CDR3 nucleotides are TGTGCCAGCAGCCGGGGGACAGGGTTTTTGACCGGGGAGCTGTTTTTT. It translates to CASSRGTGFLTGELFF.

The chain employs TRBV7-6 and TRBJ2-7, with 7 bases matching TRBD1. The V gene's germline CDR1 is SGHVS and CDR2 FNYEAQ. Trimming removed 1 base from V and 1 base from J; junction bases left unmatched: 4. This CDR3 has 15 residues. The chain's CDR3 is CASSLGDSASYEQYF. The CDR3 DNA reads TGTGCCAGCAGCTTAGGGGACAGCGCTTCCTACGAGCAGTACTTC.

The chain employs TRBV7-2 and TRBJ1-1; no definite D call. The V gene's germline CDR1 is SGHTA and CDR2 FQGNSA. The CDR3 is made up of 14 amino acids. Between the trimmed V and J ends, which lost 2 bases and 1 base, there was a span of 8 bases. CDR3 nucleotides: TGTGCCAGCAGCTTAATTCTTCGGAACACTGAAGCTTTCTTT. Residues: CASSLILRNTEAFF.

The chain combines TRBV12-3 or TRBV12-4 with TRBJ2-7; 9 bases align to TRBD2. This CDR3 region has 13 residues. Trimming cost V 5 bases and J 5 bases; bases outside gene matches: 4. CDR3 sequence (DNA): TGTGCCAGCAGTCGACTAGCGGATCACGAGCAGTACTTC. It encodes CASSRLADHEQYF.

V and J are TRBV20-1 and TRBJ2-7; a weak D match, TRBD2 (6 bases). Germline CDR1 is DFQATT and CDR2 is SNEGSKA (reference sequence). CDR3 size: 15 residues. V dropped 3 bases and J dropped 7 bases, with 22 bases sitting between them. The CDR3 spells CSASTTAGIGSEQYF. CDR3 DNA: TGCAGTGCTAGTACGACGGCGGGGATCGGCTCGGAGCAGTACTTC.

This chain connects TRBV5-1 to TRBJ2-2, with TRBD1 as a possible D gene (5 bases). V was pared by 0 bases and J by 6 bases, with 12 bases between. This CDR3 has 15 residues. Germline values: CDR1 SGHRS, CDR2 YFSETQ. CDR3 amino acids: CASSLETVTAGELFF. DNA for the CDR3: TGCGCCAGCAGCTTGGAGACAGTCACCGCCGGGGAGCTGTTTTTT.

The chain combines TRBV6-5 with TRBJ1-1; 7 positions agree with TRBD1. Germline V gene data show CDR1 as MNHEY and CDR2 as SVGAGI. J was trimmed by 2 bases and V by 7 bases; bases with no gene match: 4. The CDR3 is made up of 13 amino acids. CDR3 in DNA: TGTGCCAGCAACCGACAGGGTAACACTGAAGCTTTCTTT. Translating gives CASNRQGNTEAFF.

This clone was detected only a few times. The chain recombines TRBV5-1 with TRBJ1-1; TRBD1 matches at 9 bases. Trimming cost V 0 bases and J 2 bases; bases outside gene matches: 8. Germline lookup yields CDR1 SGHRS and CDR2 YFSETQ. CDR3 length equals 17 residues. DNA of the CDR3: TGCGCCAGCAGCTTGGAGGGACAGGGTAGGATTAACACTGAAGCTTTCTTT. It encodes CASSLEGQGRINTEAFF.

This rearrangement joins TRBV18 to TRBJ2-5, with D unclear. Per the germline V gene, CDR1 is KGHSH and CDR2 is LQKENI. The V end lost 4 bases, the J end lost 2 bases, and 8 bases lay between the germline ends. There are 13 residues in the CDR3. The CDR3: CASSLTNQETQYF. The CDR3 DNA is TGTGCCAGCTCACTGACAAATCAAGAGACCCAGTACTTC.

The sample holds one count of this clone. The chain combines TRBV30 with TRBJ2-4; 7 bases fit TRBD1. There are 12 residues in the CDR3. The ends lost 3 bases at V and 11 bases at J; junction bases unmatched: 7. The germline V gene has CDR1 GTSNPN and CDR2 SVGIG (reference sequence). The CDR3 DNA reads as TGTGCCTGGAGCAGGGGGAGCCTCCTTCAGTACTTC. Encoded protein: CAWSRGSLLQYF. Together with reference TRBV30 and TRBJ2-4, the CDR3 gives the full variable domain: SQTIHQWPATLVQPVGSPLSLECTVEGTSNPNLYWYRQAAGRGLQLLFYSVGIGQISSEVPQNLSASRPQDRQFILSSKKLLLSDSGFYLCAWSRGSLLQYFGAGTRLSVL.

This clone was counted only a few times. The chain has TRBV5-4 and TRBJ1-1; D remains ambiguous. The V and J ends lost 1 base and 5 bases respectively, with 15 bases between them. Germline lookup yields CDR1 SGHNT and CDR2 YYREEE (reference sequence). The CDR3 consists of 15 residues. CDR3 region: CASSLKREVGTEAFF. CDR3 coding DNA: TGTGCCAGCAGCTTGAAGCGGGAGGTAGGGACTGAAGCTTTCTTT.

The rearrangement uses TRBV6-2 or TRBV6-3 and TRBJ1-2, with 7 bases identical to TRBD1. CDR1 and CDR2 from the germline V gene are MNHEY and SVGEGT. This CDR3 region has 15 residues. The V gene end was trimmed by 2 bases and the J gene end by 4 bases; junction bases not matched to a gene: 7. This CDR3 reads CASSYGQVLVYGYTF. The CDR3 DNA reads as TGTGCCAGCAGTTACGGACAGGTTCTCGTCTATGGCTACACCTTC.

The chain combines TRBV7-9 with TRBJ2-3; 8 nucleotides line up with TRBD2. Per germline, CDR1 SEHNR and CDR2 FQNEAQ (reference sequence). V was clipped by 4 bases and J by 4 bases; unmatched bases: 7. The CDR3 has 15 residues. CDR3 nucleotide sequence: TGTGCCAGCAGCTCAAGCGGGGGTCCTGCAGATACGCAGTATTTT. Translation: CASSSSGGPADTQYF.

This clone was picked up one time. This chain connects TRBV3-1 (or the pseudogene TRBV3-2) to TRBJ2-5; TRBD2 matches 7 bases. CDR1 is LGHDT, CDR2 YNNKEL, per germline (reference sequence). V lost 1 base and J lost 1; bases outside the gene matches: 6. The CDR3 has 16 amino acids. CDR3 in amino acids: CASSQGGGVGQETQYF. In nucleotides, the CDR3 is TGTGCCAGCAGCCAAGGCGGGGGAGTTGGCCAAGAGACCCAGTACTTC.

Worth noting for this clone: Other DNA sequences in the same sample also yield this CDR3. The V call is TRBV5-6, the J call TRBJ1-3; D gene unclear. The germline V and J ends were trimmed by 0 bases and 2 bases, with 6 bases remaining between them. CDR3 size: 14 residues. Germline lookup yields CDR1 SGHDT and CDR2 YYEEEE. The CDR3 here is CASSLGQTGNTIYF. The CDR3 bases are TGTGCCAGCAGCTTGGGTCAGACTGGAAACACCATATATTTT.

This chain connects TRBV10-3 to TRBJ2-5; 15 positions agree with TRBD2. The V segment lost 3 bases and the J segment 0 bases; nucleotides outside the gene matches: 2. CDR3 length: 17 amino acids. The germline CDR1 and CDR2 sequences are ENHRY and SYGVKD. CDR3 sequence reads: CAISDGTSGGYQETQYF. The CDR3 coding sequence is TGTGCCATCAGTGATGGGACTAGCGGGGGGTACCAAGAGACCCAGTACTTC.

This clone was detected once. V and J are TRBV6-5 and TRBJ2-2; D call uncertain. The germline V gene has CDR1 MNHEY and CDR2 SVGAGI. This CDR3 region has 12 residues. V lost 6 bases and J 1 base, leaving 3 bases between the germline ends. In nucleotides, the CDR3 is TGTGCCAGCAGCCTGAACACCGGGGAGCTGTTTTTT. It translates to CASSLNTGELFF.

The chain joins TRBV7-2 to TRBJ2-5; TRBD1 matches at 8 bases. Germline CDR1 and CDR2: SGHTA and FQGNSA. V dropped 1 base and J dropped 5; count of bases not matched to a gene: 6. This CDR3 has 15 residues. The CDR3 DNA reads TGTGCCAGCAGCTTAGGCCTGACAGGGGTTGAGACCCAGTACTTC. Its translation: CASSLGLTGVETQYF.